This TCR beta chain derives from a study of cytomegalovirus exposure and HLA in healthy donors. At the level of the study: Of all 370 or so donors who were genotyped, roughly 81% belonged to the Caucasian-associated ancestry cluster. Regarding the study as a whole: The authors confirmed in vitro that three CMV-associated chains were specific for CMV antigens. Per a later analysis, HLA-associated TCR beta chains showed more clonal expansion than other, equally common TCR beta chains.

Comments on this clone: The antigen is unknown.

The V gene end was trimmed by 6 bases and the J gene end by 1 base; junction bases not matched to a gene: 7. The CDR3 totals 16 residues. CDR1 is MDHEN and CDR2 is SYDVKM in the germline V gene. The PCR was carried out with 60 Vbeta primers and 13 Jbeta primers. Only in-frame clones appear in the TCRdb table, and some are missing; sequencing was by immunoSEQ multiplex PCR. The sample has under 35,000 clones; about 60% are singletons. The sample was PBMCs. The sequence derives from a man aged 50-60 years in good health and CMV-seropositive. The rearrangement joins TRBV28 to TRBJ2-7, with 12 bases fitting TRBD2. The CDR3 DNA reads TGTGCCAGCAGACTTCGGACTAGCGGGATTTCCTACGAGCAGTACTTC. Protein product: CASRLRTSGISYEQYF.